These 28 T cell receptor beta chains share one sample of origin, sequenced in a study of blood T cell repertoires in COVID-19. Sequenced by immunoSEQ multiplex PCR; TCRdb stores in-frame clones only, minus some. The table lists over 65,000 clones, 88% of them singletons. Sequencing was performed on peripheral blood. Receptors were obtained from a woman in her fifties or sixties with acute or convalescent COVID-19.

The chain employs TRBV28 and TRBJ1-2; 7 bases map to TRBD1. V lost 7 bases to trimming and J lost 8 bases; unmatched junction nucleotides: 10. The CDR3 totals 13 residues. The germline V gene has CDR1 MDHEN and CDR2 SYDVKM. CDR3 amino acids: CASIVTGASGYTF. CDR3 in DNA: TGTGCCAGCATTGTCACAGGGGCAAGCGGCTACACCTTC.

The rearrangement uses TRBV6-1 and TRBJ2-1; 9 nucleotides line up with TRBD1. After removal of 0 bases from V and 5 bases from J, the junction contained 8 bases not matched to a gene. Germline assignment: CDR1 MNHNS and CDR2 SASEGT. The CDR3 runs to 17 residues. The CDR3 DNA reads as TGTGCCAGCAGTGAAGCAGTCGGGACAGGGCTGAACAATGAGCAGTTCTTC. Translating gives CASSEAVGTGLNNEQFF.

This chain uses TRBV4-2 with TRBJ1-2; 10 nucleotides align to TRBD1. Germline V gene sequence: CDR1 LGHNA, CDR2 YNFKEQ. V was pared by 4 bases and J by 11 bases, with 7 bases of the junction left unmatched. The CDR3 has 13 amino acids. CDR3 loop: CASSPGTGELYTF. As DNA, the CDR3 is TGTGCCAGCAGCCCGGGGACAGGGGAGCTGTACACCTTC.

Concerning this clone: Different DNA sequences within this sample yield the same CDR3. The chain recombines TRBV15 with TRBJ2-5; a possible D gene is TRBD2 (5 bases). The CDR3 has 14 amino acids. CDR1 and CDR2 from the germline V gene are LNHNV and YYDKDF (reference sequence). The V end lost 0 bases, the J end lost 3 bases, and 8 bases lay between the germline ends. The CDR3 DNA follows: TGTGCCACCAGCAGAGATCGGGGTGAAGAGACCCAGTACTTC. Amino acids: CATSRDRGEETQYF.

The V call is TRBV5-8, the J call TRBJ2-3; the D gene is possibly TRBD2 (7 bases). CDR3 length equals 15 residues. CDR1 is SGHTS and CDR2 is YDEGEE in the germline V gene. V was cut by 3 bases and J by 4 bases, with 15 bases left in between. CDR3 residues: CASSSRGAFADTQYF. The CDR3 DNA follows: TGTGCCAGCAGCTCACGGGGGGCGTTCGCAGATACGCAGTATTTT.

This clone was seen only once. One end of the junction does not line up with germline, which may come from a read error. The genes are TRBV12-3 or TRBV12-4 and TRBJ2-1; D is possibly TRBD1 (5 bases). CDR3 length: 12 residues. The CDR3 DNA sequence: TGTGCCAGCAGTTTGGGGCACAATGAGCAGCTCTTC. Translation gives CASSLGHNEQLF.

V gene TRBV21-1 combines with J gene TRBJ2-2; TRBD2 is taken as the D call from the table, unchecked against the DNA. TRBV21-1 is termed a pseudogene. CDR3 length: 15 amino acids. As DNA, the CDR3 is TGTGCCAGCAGCAAAAGGGAGGGAGCCTCCGGGGAGCTGTTTTTT. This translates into CASSKREGASGELFF.

The CDR3 sequence is CASSWTGGRGDTQYF. As DNA, the CDR3 is TGTGCCAGCAGCTGGACAGGGGGCAGGGGAGATACGCAGTATTTT. The chain joins TRBV6-4 to TRBJ2-3, with 11 bases aligning to TRBD1. The germline V gene has CDR1 MRHNA and CDR2 SNTAGT. V lost 6 bases to trimming and J lost 5 bases; unmatched junction nucleotides: 7. This CDR3 is built from 15 residues.

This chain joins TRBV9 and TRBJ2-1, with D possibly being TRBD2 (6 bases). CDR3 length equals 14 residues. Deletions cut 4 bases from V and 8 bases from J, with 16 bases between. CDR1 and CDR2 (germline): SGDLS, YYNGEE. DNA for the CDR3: TGTGCCAGCAGCCTAGCGTCGATCCGGGATGAGCAGTTCTTC. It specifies CASSLASIRDEQFF.

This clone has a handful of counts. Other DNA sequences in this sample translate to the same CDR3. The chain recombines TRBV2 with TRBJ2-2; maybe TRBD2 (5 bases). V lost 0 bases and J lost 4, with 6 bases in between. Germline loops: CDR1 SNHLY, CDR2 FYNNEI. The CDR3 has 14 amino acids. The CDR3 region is CASSEARATGELFF. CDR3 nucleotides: TGTGCCAGCAGTGAAGCGCGGGCCACCGGGGAGCTGTTTTTT. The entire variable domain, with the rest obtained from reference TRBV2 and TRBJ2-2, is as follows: EPEVTQTPSHQVTQMGQEVILRCVPISNHLYFYWYRQILGQKVEFLVSFYNNEISEKSEIFDDQFSVERPDGSNFTLKIRSTKLEDSAMYFCASSEARATGELFFGEGSRLTVL.

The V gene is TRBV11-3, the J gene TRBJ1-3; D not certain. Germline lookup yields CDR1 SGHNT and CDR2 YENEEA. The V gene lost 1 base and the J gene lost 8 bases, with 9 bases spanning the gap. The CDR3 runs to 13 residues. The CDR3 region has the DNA TGTGCCAGCAGCTTAGGCGGTCAAGACACCATATATTTT. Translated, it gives CASSLGGQDTIYF.

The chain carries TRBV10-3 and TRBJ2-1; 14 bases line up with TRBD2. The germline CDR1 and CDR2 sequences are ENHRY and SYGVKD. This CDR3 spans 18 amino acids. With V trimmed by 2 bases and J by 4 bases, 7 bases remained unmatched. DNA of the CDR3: TGTGCCATCAGTGAGCTGGGGACTAGCGGGAGCCTATACAATGAGCAGTTCTTC. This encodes CAISELGTSGSLYNEQFF.

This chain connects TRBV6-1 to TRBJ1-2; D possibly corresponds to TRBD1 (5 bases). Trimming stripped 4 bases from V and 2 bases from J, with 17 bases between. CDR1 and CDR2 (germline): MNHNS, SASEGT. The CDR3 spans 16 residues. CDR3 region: CASSAQTGGGNYGYTF. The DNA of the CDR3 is TGTGCCAGCAGTGCACAGACGGGGGGAGGGAACTATGGCTACACCTTC.

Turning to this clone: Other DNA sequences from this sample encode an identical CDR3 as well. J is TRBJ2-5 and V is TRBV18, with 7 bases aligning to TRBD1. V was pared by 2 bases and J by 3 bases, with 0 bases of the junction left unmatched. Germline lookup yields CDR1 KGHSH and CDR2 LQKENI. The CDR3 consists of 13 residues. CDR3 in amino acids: CASSPGTEETQYF. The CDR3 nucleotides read TGTGCCAGCTCACCAGGGACAGAAGAGACCCAGTACTTC. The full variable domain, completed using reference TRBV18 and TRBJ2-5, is NAGVMQNPRHLVRRRGQEARLRCSPMKGHSHVYWYRQLPEEGLKFMVYLQKENIIDESGMPKERFSAEFPKEGPSILRIQQVVRGDSAAYFCASSPGTEETQYFGPGTRLLVL.

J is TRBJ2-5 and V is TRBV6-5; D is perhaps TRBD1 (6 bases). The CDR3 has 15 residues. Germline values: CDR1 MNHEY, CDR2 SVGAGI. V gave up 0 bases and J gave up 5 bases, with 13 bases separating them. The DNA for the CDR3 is TGTGCCAGCAGTTACTCGAGGGGAAGGGGGGAGACCCAGTACTTC. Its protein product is CASSYSRGRGETQYF.

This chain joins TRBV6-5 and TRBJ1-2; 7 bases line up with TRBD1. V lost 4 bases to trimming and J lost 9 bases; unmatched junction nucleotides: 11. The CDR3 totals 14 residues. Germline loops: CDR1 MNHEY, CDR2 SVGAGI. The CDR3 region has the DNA TGTGCCAGCAGTTTAGACAGGGTTATCTTCAGCTACACCTTC. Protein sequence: CASSLDRVIFSYTF.

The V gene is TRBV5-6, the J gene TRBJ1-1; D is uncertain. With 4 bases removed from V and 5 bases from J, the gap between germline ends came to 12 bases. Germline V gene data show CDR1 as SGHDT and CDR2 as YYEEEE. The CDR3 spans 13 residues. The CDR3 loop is CASSRTGRTEAFF. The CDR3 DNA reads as TGTGCCAGCAGCCGGACCGGGAGAACTGAAGCTTTCTTT.

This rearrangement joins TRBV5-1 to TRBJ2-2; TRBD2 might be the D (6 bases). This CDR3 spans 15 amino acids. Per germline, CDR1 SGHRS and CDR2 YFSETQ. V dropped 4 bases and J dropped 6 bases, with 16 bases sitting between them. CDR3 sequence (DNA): TGCGCCAGCAGCAGAGCGGGTATCGCCGCCGGGGAGCTGTTTTTT. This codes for CASSRAGIAAGELFF.

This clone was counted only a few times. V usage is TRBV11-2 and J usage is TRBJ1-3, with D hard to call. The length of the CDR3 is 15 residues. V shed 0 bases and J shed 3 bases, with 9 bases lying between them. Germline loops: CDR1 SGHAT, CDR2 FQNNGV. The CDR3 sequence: CASSLDLSFGNTIYF. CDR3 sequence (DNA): TGTGCCAGCAGCTTAGATTTGTCATTTGGAAACACCATATATTTT.

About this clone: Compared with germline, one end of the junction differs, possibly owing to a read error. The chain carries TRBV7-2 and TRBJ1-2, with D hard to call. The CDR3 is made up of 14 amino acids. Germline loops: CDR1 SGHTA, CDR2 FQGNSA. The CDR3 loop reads CASSFYFPNSGYTF. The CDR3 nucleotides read TGTGCCAGCAGCTTTTATTTCCCAAACTCTGGCTACACCTTC.

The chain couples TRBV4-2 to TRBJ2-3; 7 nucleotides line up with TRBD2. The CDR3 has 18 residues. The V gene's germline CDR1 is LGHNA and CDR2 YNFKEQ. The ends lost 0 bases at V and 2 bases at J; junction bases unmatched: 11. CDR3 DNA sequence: TGTGCCAGCAGCCAAGACTCCCGGGCGGGAGTTTTCACAGATACGCAGTATTTT. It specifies CASSQDSRAGVFTDTQYF.

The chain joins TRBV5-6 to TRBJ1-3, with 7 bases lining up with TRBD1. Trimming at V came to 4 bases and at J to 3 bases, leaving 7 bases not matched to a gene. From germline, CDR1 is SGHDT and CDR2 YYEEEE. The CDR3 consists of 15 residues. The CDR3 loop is CASSPQGGYGNTIYF. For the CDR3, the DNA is TGTGCCAGCAGCCCCCAGGGGGGTTATGGAAACACCATATATTTT.

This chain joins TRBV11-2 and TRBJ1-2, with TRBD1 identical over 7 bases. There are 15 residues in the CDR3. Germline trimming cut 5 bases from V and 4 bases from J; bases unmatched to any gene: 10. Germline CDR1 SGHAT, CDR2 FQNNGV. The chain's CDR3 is CASSHRDSLSYGYTF. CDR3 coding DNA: TGTGCCAGCAGCCACAGGGACAGTCTCTCCTATGGCTACACCTTC.

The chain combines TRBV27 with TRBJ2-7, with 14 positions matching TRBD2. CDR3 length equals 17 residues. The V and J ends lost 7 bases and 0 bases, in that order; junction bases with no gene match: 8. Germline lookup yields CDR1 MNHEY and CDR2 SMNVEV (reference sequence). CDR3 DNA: TGTGCCAGCAAAGGGACTAGCGGGAGTGACTTCTCCTACGAGCAGTACGTC. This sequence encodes CASKGTSGSDFSYEQYV.

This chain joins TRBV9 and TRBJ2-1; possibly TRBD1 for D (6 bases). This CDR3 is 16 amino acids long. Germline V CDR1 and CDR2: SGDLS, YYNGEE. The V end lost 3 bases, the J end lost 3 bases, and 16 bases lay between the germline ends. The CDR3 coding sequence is TGTGCCAGCAGCGCGGAGACAGGCCCTCGCTACAATGAGCAGTTCTTC. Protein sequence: CASSAETGPRYNEQFF.

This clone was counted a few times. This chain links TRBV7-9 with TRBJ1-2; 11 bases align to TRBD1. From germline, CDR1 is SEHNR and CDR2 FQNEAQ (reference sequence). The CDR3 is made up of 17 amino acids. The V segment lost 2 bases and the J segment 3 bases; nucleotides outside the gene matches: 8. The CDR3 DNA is TGTGCCAGCAGCTTACGGACAGGGGGCTCGTCTTACTATGGCTACACCTTC. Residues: CASSLRTGGSSYYGYTF.

The CDR3 bases are TGTGCCAGCAGTTACGTTTCAGGGCACGGCTACACCTTC. Translating it yields CASSYVSGHGYTF. The rearrangement uses TRBV6-6 and TRBJ1-2, with D perhaps matching TRBD1 (5 bases). The CDR3 has 13 residues. Trimming took off 2 bases at V and 8 bases at J, with 12 bases between the two ends. In germline, CDR1 is MNHNY, CDR2 SVGAGI (reference sequence).

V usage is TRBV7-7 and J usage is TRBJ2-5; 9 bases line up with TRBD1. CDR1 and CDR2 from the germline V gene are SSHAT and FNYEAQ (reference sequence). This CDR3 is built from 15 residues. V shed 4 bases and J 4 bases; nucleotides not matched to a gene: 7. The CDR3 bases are TGTGCCAGCAGCTCCATGGACAGGGGAATAGAGACCCAGTACTTC. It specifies CASSSMDRGIETQYF.